This T cell receptor (beta chain) comes out of a study of blood T cell repertoires in COVID-19. Overall study context: The cDNA or gDNA used as material had been derived from T cells, B-cell-depleted T cells, or PBMCs.

CDR3 length equals 14 residues. V lost 2 bases and J 5 bases, leaving 10 bases between the germline ends. CDR1 MNHEY and CDR2 SVGAGI come from the germline V gene. Libraries were prepared by immunoSEQ multiplex PCR; TCRdb keeps only in-frame clonotypes and omits some of them. The table includes approximately 150,000 clones, approximately 85% detected once. Sequencing was carried out using peripheral blood. The source of this sequence is a man aged 60-69 years with active or convalescent COVID-19. V usage is TRBV6-5 and J usage is TRBJ1-5, with D possibly matching TRBD1 (5 bases). CDR3 protein: CASSYKGVHQPQHF. In DNA form, the CDR3 reads TGTGCCAGCAGTTACAAAGGGGTCCATCAGCCCCAGCATTTT.